This T cell receptor (beta chain) was identified in a study of radiotherapy plus CTLA-4 blockade in lung cancer. Study findings and constraints: Blood saw expansion of tumor-derived TCR clones after radiotherapy plus ipilimumab.

Chemo-refractory metastatic non-small-cell lung cancer patients received focal radiation with ipilimumab CTLA-4 blockade. With respect to this clone: The target antigen is unknown.

TCRdb's copy holds only in-frame clones and misses some; the assay was immunoSEQ multiplex PCR. The table lists under 95,000 clones, 84% of them singletons, with 0.79% in the top ten. With 0 bases clipped from V and 5 bases from J, the junction kept 7 bases outside the gene matches. The CDR3 is made up of 16 amino acids. Germline V gene lookup returns CDR1 SGDLS and CDR2 YYNGEE. The specimen comprised peripheral blood, sampled from a patient treated with radiotherapy plus ipilimumab. The chain employs TRBV9 and TRBJ2-2, with TRBD1 matching over 7 bases. The receptor comes from a human donor with non-small cell lung cancer who had stable disease on radiotherapy plus ipilimumab. CDR3 coding DNA: TGTGCCAGCAGCGTAGATGAGGGGGCATGGACCGGGGAGCTGTTTTTT. This translates into CASSVDEGAWTGELFF.